One sample yielded the 7 T cell receptor beta chains listed below, sequenced in a study of PD-1 blockade in classical Hodgkin lymphoma. Relapse after autologous stem cell transplantation occurred in every patient, and brentuximab vedotin exposure varied. The repertoire was sequenced with immunoSEQ multiplex PCR; TCRdb's copy has only in-frame clones and lacks some. The sample has tens of thousands of clones; approximately 91% are singletons. The sequenced sample was peripheral blood mononuclear cells (PBMCs), obtained at baseline. These receptors all stem from a human donor with classical Hodgkin lymphoma.

The V and J genes are TRBV6-1 and TRBJ1-5; D uncertain. V lost 7 bases, J lost 2 bases, and 9 bases lay in between. CDR1 and CDR2 from the germline V gene are MNHNS and SASEGT. The CDR3 loop spans 13 amino acids. The CDR3 nucleotides are TGTGCCAGCAAAGTGTACGGCAATCAGCCCCAGCATTTT. This translates into CASKVYGNQPQHF.

The chain uses TRBV10-3 and TRBJ2-7; the D gene is possibly TRBD1 (5 bases). V was cut by 4 bases and J by 4 bases, with 14 bases left in between. The germline gives CDR1 ENHRY, CDR2 SYGVKD. This CDR3 is built from 14 residues. The CDR3 coding sequence is TGTGCCATCAGTGGCGAAGGGGTAGGGTACGAGCAGTACTTC. Amino acid sequence: CAISGEGVGYEQYF.

The chain carries TRBV27 and TRBJ2-7, with D tentatively TRBD1 (5 bases). Germline assignment: CDR1 MNHEY and CDR2 SMNVEV (reference sequence). This CDR3 comprises 12 residues. Deletions cut 7 bases from V and 1 base from J, with 8 bases between. The chain's CDR3 is CASIGESYEQYF. CDR3 DNA sequence: TGTGCCAGCATAGGGGAATCCTACGAGCAGTACTTC.

A few counts support this clone. This chain joins TRBV4-2 and TRBJ2-2; no clear D. The CDR3 spans 14 residues. Germline loops: CDR1 LGHNA, CDR2 YNFKEQ. V lost 0 bases and J 5 bases, leaving 7 bases between the germline ends. CDR3 sequence (DNA): TGTGCCAGCAGCCAAGAGACGGGTACCGGGGAGCTGTTTTTT. This translates into CASSQETGTGELFF.

The count of this clone is one. This chain joins TRBV6-1 and TRBJ2-3; 8 nucleotides agree with TRBD2. CDR3 length: 15 residues. Germline V gene data show CDR1 as MNHNS and CDR2 as SASEGT. The trim removed 4 bases at V and 8 bases at J, leaving 11 bases unmatched. The CDR3 sequence: CASSVLSGSEGTQYF. The CDR3 DNA is TGTGCCAGCAGTGTCCTAAGCGGGAGCGAGGGTACGCAGTATTTT.

The J gene is TRBJ1-1, the V gene TRBV7-9; no clear D gene. Trimming removed 3 bases at V and 4 bases at J, with 12 bases between. Germline V gives CDR1 SEHNR, CDR2 FQNEAQ (reference sequence). There are 14 residues in the CDR3. CDR3 nucleotide sequence: TGTGCCAGCAGCTTGGCACACCCGACCACTGAAGCTTTCTTT. Translated, it gives CASSLAHPTTEAFF.

This sequence joins TRBV7-3 and TRBJ2-3; the D gene is possibly TRBD1 (5 bases). The CDR3 extends over 15 amino acids. The V end was cut by 5 bases, the J end by 9 bases, with 21 bases between. Looked up from germline, CDR1 is SGHTA and CDR2 is FQGTGA. CDR3 amino acids: CASSSHLQGRQTQYF. The CDR3 DNA is TGTGCCAGCAGCAGCCATCTCCAGGGCAGGCAAACGCAGTATTTT.